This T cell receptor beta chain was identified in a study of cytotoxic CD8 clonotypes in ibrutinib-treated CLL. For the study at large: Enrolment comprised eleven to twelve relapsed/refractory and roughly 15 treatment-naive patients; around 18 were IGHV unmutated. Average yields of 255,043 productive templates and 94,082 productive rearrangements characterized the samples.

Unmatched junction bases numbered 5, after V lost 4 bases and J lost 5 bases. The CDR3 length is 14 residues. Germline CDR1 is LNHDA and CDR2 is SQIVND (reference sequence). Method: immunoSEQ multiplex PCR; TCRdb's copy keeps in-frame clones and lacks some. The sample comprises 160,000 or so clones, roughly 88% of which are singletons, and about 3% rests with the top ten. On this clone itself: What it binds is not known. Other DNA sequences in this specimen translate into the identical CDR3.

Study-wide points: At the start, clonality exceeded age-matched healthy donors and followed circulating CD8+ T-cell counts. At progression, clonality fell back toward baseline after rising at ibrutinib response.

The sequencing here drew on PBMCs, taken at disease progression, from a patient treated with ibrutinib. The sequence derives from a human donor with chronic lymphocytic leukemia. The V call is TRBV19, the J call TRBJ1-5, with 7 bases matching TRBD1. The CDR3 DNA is TGTGCCAGTAGTACGTGGACAGGTGATCAGCCCCAGCATTTT. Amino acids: CASSTWTGDQPQHF.